The rows below give T cell receptor beta chains drawn from one sample of a study of Graves' ophthalmopathy and Graves' hyperthyroidism. TCRdb ran MiXCR on the multiplex PCR reads and lists one entry per CDR3 protein. The data hold hundreds of thousands of distinct CDR3 sequences, with 22% observed a single time. The sample consisted of peripheral blood. The receptors were sampled from a woman between 18 and 29 years old with stable Graves' hyperthyroidism. Some clones in this sample may be carry-over from other donors' samples. Each CDR3 is given with its conserved first and last residue. A D gene is named only where the DNA matches it firmly. Expanded clones are given a class, and other clones once, few, many or no size at all.

J gene,V gene,D gene,clone size,CDR3 protein,CDR3 DNA
TRBJ1-2,TRBV3-1,-,-,CASSQSGTRSNYGYTF,TGTGCCAGCAGCCAATCCGGGACACGATCTAACTATGGCTACACCTTC
TRBJ2-5,TRBV29-1,TRBD1,few,CSVRDRGIETQYF,TGCAGCGTTCGGGACAGGGGAATAGAGACCCAGTACTTC
TRBJ2-2,TRBV7-3,TRBD1,few,CASSLMQGALGGELFF,TGTGCCAGCAGCTTAATGCAGGGGGCCCTTGGCGGGGAGCTGTTTTTT
TRBJ2-4,TRBV5-1,-,many,CASSSDRWGIQYF,TGCGCCAGCAGCTCTGACAGGTGGGGCATTCAGTACTTC
TRBJ2-7,TRBV20-1,-,-,CSATMPATEQYF,TGCAGTGCCACGATGCCCGCTACGGAGCAGTACTTC
TRBJ2-5,TRBV4-1,TRBD1,few,CASSLGPQGVFETQYF,TGCGCCAGCAGCCTTGGACCTCAGGGGGTCTTTGAGACCCAGTACTTC
TRBJ1-2,TRBV28,TRBD1,once,CASSTHPGQGPGYTF,TGTGCCAGCAGCACACACCCGGGACAGGGTCCGGGCTACACCTTC
TRBJ2-2,TRBV24-1,-,-,CATSTAHLPTGELFF,TGTGCCACCAGTACAGCGCACCTCCCCACCGGGGAGCTGTTTTTT
TRBJ2-3,TRBV6-2/TRBV6-3,TRBD2,-,CASSPYPSGSFPDTQYF,TGTGCCAGCAGCCCCTACCCTAGCGGGAGTTTCCCAGATACGCAGTATTTT
TRBJ1-6,TRBV27,-,-,CASSFGEGTPLHF,TGTGCCAGCAGTTTTGGGGAGGGTACACCCCTCCACTTT
TRBJ1-2,TRBV30,-,many,CAWNRVSSYGYTF,TGTGCCTGGAACAGGGTTTCTAGCTATGGCTACACCTTC
TRBJ2-5,TRBV12-5,TRBD2,few,CASGPTPPAGVRETQYF,TGTGCTAGTGGACCAACCCCACCAGCGGGAGTTCGGGAGACCCAGTACTTC
TRBJ1-3,TRBV28,-,-,CASSLDRSGNTIYF,TGTGCCAGCAGTTTAGACAGGTCTGGAAACACTATATATTTT
TRBJ2-7,TRBV9,-,few,CASSVAPQETYEQYF,TGTGCCAGCAGCGTAGCCCCACAGGAAACCTACGAGCAGTACTTC
TRBJ1-1,TRBV6-2/TRBV6-3,-,many,CASSSDLTEAFF,TGTGCCAGCAGTTCGGACCTTACTGAAGCTTTCTTT
TRBJ2-7,TRBV19,TRBD1,many,CASSSRDSASYEQYF,TGTGCCAGTAGTTCCCGGGACAGTGCCTCCTACGAGCAGTACTTC
TRBJ1-1,TRBV6-1,-,-,CASRSGFGATEAFF,TGTGCCAGCAGATCAGGGTTTGGGGCCACTGAAGCTTTCTTT
TRBJ2-3,TRBV6-1,-,many,CASSDVGMAQYF,TGTGCCAGCAGTGATGTAGGTATGGCGCAGTATTTT
TRBJ1-2,TRBV27,-,-,CASSEAMGEANYGYTF,TGTGCCAGCAGTGAAGCAATGGGGGAAGCTAACTATGGCTACACCTTC
TRBJ1-6,TRBV5-1,-,many,CASSLAMWGSGNSPLHF,TGCGCCAGCAGCTTGGCCATGTGGGGATCCGGTAATTCACCCCTCCACTTT
TRBJ2-4,TRBV6-2/TRBV6-3,TRBD1,-,CASSRTGTRGIQYF,TGTGCCAGCAGTCGGACAGGGACGCGTGGCATTCAGTACTTC
TRBJ1-1,TRBV12-3/TRBV12-4,TRBD1,-,CASSSRSGGQTEAFF,TGTGCCAGCAGTTCCCGATCAGGGGGGCAAACTGAAGCTTTCTTT
TRBJ1-5,TRBV4-2,TRBD1,many,CASSHQAGGSNQPQHF,TGTGCCAGCAGCCACCAGGCAGGGGGTAGCAATCAGCCCCAGCATTTT
TRBJ1-5,TRBV19,TRBD1,many,CASSMMGQGRGQPQHF,TGTGCCAGTAGTATGATGGGACAGGGAAGGGGTCAGCCCCAGCATTTT
TRBJ1-2,TRBV12-3/TRBV12-4,-,-,CASSLGYEYGYTF,TGTGCCAGCAGTTTGGGCTACGAGTATGGCTACACCTTC
TRBJ2-7,TRBV9,TRBD1,few,CASSVAVGDRGPYEQYF,TGTGCCAGCAGCGTAGCTGTAGGGGACAGGGGACCCTACGAGCAGTACTTC
TRBJ1-3,TRBV12-3/TRBV12-4,-,many,CASRTYFGQISEGTIYF,TGTGCCAGCAGGACCTACTTCGGACAAATATCGGAGGGCACCATATATTTT
TRBJ2-7,TRBV27,TRBD2,many,CASSLGLGIVYEQYF,TGTGCCAGCAGTTTGGGACTAGGAATCGTCTACGAGCAGTACTTC
TRBJ1-2,TRBV12-3/TRBV12-4,-,-,CASRRSPGAQRDGYTF,TGTGCCAGCAGACGATCCCCCGGGGCACAAAGGGATGGCTACACCTTC
TRBJ1-2,TRBV4-1,-,-,CASSPWTSPADDGYTF,TGCGCCAGCAGCCCGTGGACGAGCCCGGCCGATGATGGCTACACCTTC
TRBJ1-1,TRBV10-3,-,many,CAISDWRNTEAFF,TGTGCCATCAGTGATTGGAGGAACACTGAAGCTTTCTTT
TRBJ1-2,TRBV2,-,-,CASSQSPDGYGYTF,TGTGCCAGCAGCCAAAGTCCGGACGGCTATGGCTACACCTTC
TRBJ1-2,TRBV6-5,-,-,CASSYSTGGLSGSYTF,TGTGCCAGCAGTTACTCGACAGGTGGTTTAAGTGGTAGCTACACCTTC
TRBJ1-5,TRBV19,-,-,CATRTAGESNQPQHF,TGTGCCACCAGAACAGCAGGGGAAAGCAATCAGCCCCAGCATTTT
TRBJ1-2,TRBV12-5,TRBD1,many,CASGWGTGGGYTF,TGTGCTAGTGGTTGGGGGACAGGGGGCGGCTACACCTTC
TRBJ2-7,TRBV20-1,TRBD1,many,CSASRQGRYEQYF,TGCAGTGCTAGCAGACAGGGCCGATACGAGCAGTACTTC
TRBJ1-1,TRBV6-6,TRBD1,many,CASRVPRGDREFMNTEAFF,TGTGCCAGCAGGGTACCGCGGGGGGACAGGGAGTTTATGAACACTGAAGCTTTCTTT
TRBJ2-3,TRBV9,TRBD2,few,CASSVVTSGSTDTQYF,TGTGCCAGCAGCGTAGTAACTAGCGGCAGCACAGATACGCAGTATTTT
TRBJ1-2,TRBV24-1,-,once,CATSDPGVSYGYTF,TGTGCCACCAGTGATCCCGGGGTTAGCTATGGCTACACCTTC
TRBJ2-2,TRBV6-1,TRBD1,few,CASVAGTGGTGELFF,TGTGCCAGCGTCGCCGGGACAGGGGGCACCGGGGAGCTGTTTTTT
TRBJ2-7,TRBV20-1,TRBD2,many,CSARGGGIKTYEQYF,TGCAGTGCTAGAGGGGGGGGGATAAAGACCTACGAGCAGTACTTC
TRBJ2-7,TRBV11-1,-,many,CASSYAGPRGPYEQYF,TGTGCCAGCAGCTACGCCGGACCACGGGGACCCTACGAGCAGTACTTC
TRBJ1-4,TRBV11-1,TRBD1,many,CASSLGQGAYPNEKLFF,TGTGCCAGCAGCTTAGGCCAGGGGGCTTACCCTAATGAAAAACTGTTTTTT
TRBJ1-6,TRBV12-3/TRBV12-4,-,many,CASRGYSPLHF,TGTGCCAGCAGGGGATATTCACCCCTCCACTTT
TRBJ1-1,TRBV6-1,TRBD1,-,CASWDRGLETEAFF,TGTGCCAGCTGGGACAGGGGGCTCGAGACTGAAGCTTTCTTT
TRBJ2-6,TRBV12-3/TRBV12-4,-,many,CASSLRVAGANVLTF,TGTGCCAGCAGCCTTCGGGTAGCCGGGGCCAACGTCCTGACTTTC
TRBJ2-5,TRBV5-1,-,-,CASSPASVQETQYF,TGCGCCAGCAGTCCTGCTAGCGTACAAGAGACCCAGTACTTC
TRBJ1-3,TRBV6-1,-,many,CASSGSSGNTIYF,TGTGCCAGCAGCGGGAGCTCTGGAAACACCATATATTTT
TRBJ1-2,TRBV19,TRBD1,once,CASSSTRQGRGLVYTF,TGTGCCAGTAGTTCAACCAGACAGGGCAGAGGTCTTGTCTACACCTTC
TRBJ2-7,TRBV6-2/TRBV6-3,TRBD1,many,CASRDDRGAYEQYF,TGTGCCAGCAGGGATGACAGGGGCGCCTACGAGCAGTACTTC
TRBJ1-1,TRBV7-9,-,-,CASSLKGGRAEAFF,TGTGCCAGCAGCCTAAAGGGGGGACGGGCTGAAGCTTTCTTT
TRBJ1-2,TRBV4-1,-,few,CASSQVIYLRDTNYGYTF,TGCGCCAGCAGCCAAGTAATTTATTTGAGGGACACTAACTATGGCTACACCTTC
TRBJ1-5,TRBV6-1,TRBD1,many,CASSPRTGSNQPQHF,TGTGCCAGCAGTCCCCGGACAGGCAGCAATCAGCCCCAGCATTTT
TRBJ2-7,TRBV6-5,TRBD1,-,CASSYSNPGQGYEQYF,TGTGCCAGCAGTTACTCGAACCCGGGACAGGGCTACGAGCAGTACTTC
TRBJ2-7,TRBV11-2,-,few,CASSPLGKAYEQYF,TGTGCCAGCAGCCCCCTCGGGAAAGCCTACGAGCAGTACTTC
TRBJ1-2,TRBV28,-,many,CASSFRLNYGYTF,TGTGCCAGCAGTTTTCGGCTAAACTATGGCTACACCTTC